Listed below are T cell receptor beta chains from one sample, sequenced in a study of beta chain features in type 1 diabetes. Using immunoSEQ multiplex PCR, the repertoire was profiled, and TCRdb retains in-frame clones only, with some absent. Here the sample spans roughly 160,000 clones, over 6% being singletons. The sequenced material came from central memory CD4+ T cells from blood. These receptors originate from a man between 18 and 29 years old with type 1 diabetes. CDR3s leave out the opening cysteine and the closing phenylalanine or tryptophan. The order of the fields is V gene, CDR3 length, CDR3 protein.

V gene: TRBV27; CDR3 length: 11; CDR3 protein: ASSPGQGTEQY
V gene: TRBV28; CDR3 length: 11; CDR3 protein: ASSTGFTGELF
V gene: TRBV6-6; CDR3 length: 14; CDR3 protein: ASSYSRAGSNSPLH
V gene: TRBV18; CDR3 length: 12; CDR3 protein: ASSPAGLVSEQY
V gene: TRBV23-1; CDR3 length: 11; CDR3 protein: ASTGTGIETQY
V gene: TRBV30; CDR3 length: 12; CDR3 protein: AWDPGQGGEKLF
V gene: TRBV2; CDR3 length: 12; CDR3 protein: ASSPGQEYQPQH
V gene: TRBV30; CDR3 length: 11; CDR3 protein: ASQGSSGNTIY
V gene: TRBV30; CDR3 length: 8; CDR3 protein: ASDRGGYT
V gene: TRBV29-1; CDR3 length: 11; CDR3 protein: SVSGFPTDTQY
V gene: TRBV2; CDR3 length: 13; CDR3 protein: ASRGMTGLSYGYT